This T cell receptor beta chain is from a study of molecular identifiers for immune sequencing clone quantification (dated by TCRdb to 2017 to 2018). With regard to the full study: For a replicate experiment, the RNA from either 20,000 or 100,000 naive CD8 T cells was divided into five aliquots, and four of those aliquots went on to sequencing. This methods study used CD8 T cells to benchmark TCR RNA copy counting and molecular-identifier clustering-based TCR repertoire sequencing (MIDCIRS).

Libraries of naive CD8 T cells were generated from roughly 21,000 to 960,000 sorted cells, with 10%, 30% or 50% of the purified RNA used. Naive CD8 T cells, defined as CD8+CD4-CCR7+CD45RA+, were FACS-sorted into RLT Plus buffer on a BD FACSAria II. To test detection sensitivity, Jurkat RNA equivalent to more than 8 TCR copies was spiked into samples of about 19,000-1,000,000 naive CD8 T cells. CD8 T cells were enriched with RosetteSep CD8+ T Cell Enrichment Cocktail and Ficoll-Paque, followed by ACK red cell lysis. Inclusive of the bounding cysteine and phenylalanine, the CDR3 is 15 residues long. Only CDR3 DNA remains: 45 bases, in frame from the first base. At the junction V is shortened by 5 bases and J by 7 bases; bases outside the gene matches: 12. The germline V gene (reference sequence) specifies LNHDA as CDR1 and SQIVND as CDR2. Comments on this clonotype: This receptor's antigen is unknown. Base qualities are not recorded, but no much larger clone differs from it by a single base.

Findings and caveats that apply to the study as a whole: Highly expanded clone sizes could be underestimated if identical TCR molecules share a barcode. Without barcode sub-clustering, chimeric consensus sequences inflated TCR diversity; chimeras reached as high as 47%. Modeling indicated approximately 2.7 TCR RNA copies recovered per cell, compared with around 9.8 by digital PCR, which implies a capture efficiency of approximately 30%. In CMV-specific effector cells, clones with more than 20 RNA copies accounted for over 99% of molecules, whereas in naive cells such clones accounted for under 1%. Spiked-in Jurkat TCR RNA equivalent to a single cell was reported to be detectable even among fewer than 1.2 million naive CD8 T cells. Spiked-in Jurkat TCR RNA (around 9 copies' worth), which is not part of the donor repertoire, was contained in the naive libraries.

Library preparation was by PCR. Sequencing was carried out with a NextSeq 500. Preparation of bulk TCR libraries followed a previously described approach, with the TCR primers listed in Table S5. The Qiagen AllPrep DNA/RNA kit was used to purify total RNA. Before analysis, reads from multiple sequencing runs of one library were combined. Processing in the source paper ran as follows. Reads were retained only if their TCR constant sequence matched exactly, and those retained reads were trimmed to 150 nt and grouped according to their 12-nt molecular barcodes. Within each barcode group, reads were sub-clustered at a 15% Levenshtein threshold, and quality-weighted consensus sequences were built per RNA molecule. Non-functional sequences were filtered out, along with any lower-count sequence sitting one edit away from another sequence. Based on a fit of two negative binomial distributions, barcode sub-clusters having less than 20% of the maximum read count were discarded. In-frame beta chains were kept once TCRdb had trimmed the public reads at Q25 with fastp and called clones with MiXCR. Each CDR3 protein appears once, grouped with its most common genes and DNA. These V and J calls originate from TCRdb's pipeline instead of the authors' own analysis. In all, the sample holds approximately 500,000 distinct CDR3 sequences, and 25% of those were seen once. The top ten hold roughly 0.77% of the sample.

Source material: naive CD8+ T cells from blood, with Jurkat cell RNA spiked in. The cell subset or site label here, explained by the study, means: FACS-sorted CD8+CD4-CCR7+CD45RA+ naive T cells. The source is a human donor in good health. Some libraries in this study had Jurkat cell RNA spiked in. The rearrangement combines TRBV19 with TRBJ2-7; TRBD1 matches 9 bases in the middle. The CDR3 corresponds to CASSPGTGMVMEQYF. The DNA sequence is given as TGTGCCAGTAGTCCGGGGACAGGGATGGTGATGGAGCAGTACTTC.